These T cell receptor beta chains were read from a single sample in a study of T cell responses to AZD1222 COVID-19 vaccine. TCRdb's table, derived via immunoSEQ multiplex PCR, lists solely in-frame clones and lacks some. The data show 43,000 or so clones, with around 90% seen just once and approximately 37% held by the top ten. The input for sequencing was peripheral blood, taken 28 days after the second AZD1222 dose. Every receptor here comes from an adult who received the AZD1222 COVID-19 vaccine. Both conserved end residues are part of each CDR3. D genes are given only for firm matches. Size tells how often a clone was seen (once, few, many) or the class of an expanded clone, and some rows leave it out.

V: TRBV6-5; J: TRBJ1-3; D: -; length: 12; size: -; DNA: TGTGCCAGCAAGAGGGAGGGAAACACCATATATTTT; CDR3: CASKREGNTIYF
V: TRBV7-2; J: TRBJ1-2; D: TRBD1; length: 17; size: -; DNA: TGTGCCAGCAGCTTTGGAACAGGGGGTTTGGGTAACTATGGCTACACCTTC; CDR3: CASSFGTGGLGNYGYTF
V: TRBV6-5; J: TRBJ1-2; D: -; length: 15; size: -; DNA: TGTGCCAGCAGTCTCAACCCGACAGTAAACTATGGCTACACCTTC; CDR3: CASSLNPTVNYGYTF
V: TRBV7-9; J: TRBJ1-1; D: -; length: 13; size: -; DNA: TGTGCCAGCAGCTTCCCAACAGAGGCTGAAGCTTTCTTT; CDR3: CASSFPTEAEAFF
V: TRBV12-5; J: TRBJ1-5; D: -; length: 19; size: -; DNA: TGTGCTAGTGGTTTGGTGTTCAGCGGACGGGACGATAGCAATCAGCCCCAGCATTTT; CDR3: CASGLVFSGRDDSNQPQHF
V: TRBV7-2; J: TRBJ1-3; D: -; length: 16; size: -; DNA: TGTGCCAGCAGCTTACCCCCCGGACCCTCTGGAAACACCATATATTTT; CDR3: CASSLPPGPSGNTIYF
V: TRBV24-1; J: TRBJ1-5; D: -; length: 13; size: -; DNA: TGTGCCACCTCGGTTAGGCACAATCAGCCCCAGCATTTT; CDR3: CATSVRHNQPQHF
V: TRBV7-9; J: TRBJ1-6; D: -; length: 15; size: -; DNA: TGTGCCAGCAGCTCACCTAGGGGCGGCGATTCACCCCTCCACTTT; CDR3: CASSSPRGGDSPLHF
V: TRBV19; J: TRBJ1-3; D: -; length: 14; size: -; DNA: TGTGCCAGTAGTATGGACACATCTGGAAACACCATATATTTT; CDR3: CASSMDTSGNTIYF
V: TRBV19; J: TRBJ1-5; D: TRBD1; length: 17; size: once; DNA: TGTGCCAGTAGTGTGATAACAGGGGACTATAGCAATCAGCCCCAGCATTTT; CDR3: CASSVITGDYSNQPQHF
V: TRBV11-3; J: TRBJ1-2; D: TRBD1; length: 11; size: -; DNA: TGTGCCAGCAGCCCTTACGGGACAGACCTCTTC; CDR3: CASSPYGTDLF
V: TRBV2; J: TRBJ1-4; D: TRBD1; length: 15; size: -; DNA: TGTGCCAGCAACTTACCGGGACAGGGGTACGGAAAACTGTTTTTT; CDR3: CASNLPGQGYGKLFF
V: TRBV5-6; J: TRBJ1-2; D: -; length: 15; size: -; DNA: TGTGCCAGCAGCTCCCTGGGACAAATTAACTATGGCTACACCTTC; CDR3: CASSSLGQINYGYTF
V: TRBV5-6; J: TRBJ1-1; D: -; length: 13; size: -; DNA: TGTGCCAGCAGCCCCGGGGTAGACACTGAAGCTTTCTTT; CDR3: CASSPGVDTEAFF
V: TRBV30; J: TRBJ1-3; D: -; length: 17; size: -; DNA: TGTGCCTGGAGTCAGGAAGTGGGGGGACCCTCTGGAAACACCATATATTTT; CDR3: CAWSQEVGGPSGNTIYF
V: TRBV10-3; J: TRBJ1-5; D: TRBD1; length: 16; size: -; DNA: TGTGCCATCAGTGAAGGGGACAGGGCGAGCAATCAGCCCCAGCATTTT; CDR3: CAISEGDRASNQPQHF
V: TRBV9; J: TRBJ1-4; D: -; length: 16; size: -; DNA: TGTGCCAGCAGCGTAGCCGCAGGAGCAACTAATGAAAAACTGTTTTTT; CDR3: CASSVAAGATNEKLFF
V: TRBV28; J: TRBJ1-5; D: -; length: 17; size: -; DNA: TGTGCCAGCAGTTTGATAAGAGGACCCAAGGACAATCAGCCCCAGCATTTT; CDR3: CASSLIRGPKDNQPQHF
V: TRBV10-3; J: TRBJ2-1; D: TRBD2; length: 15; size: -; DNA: TGTGCCATCAGTGATAAGCTAGCGGGGTCGGGTGAGCAGTTCTTC; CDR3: CAISDKLAGSGEQFF
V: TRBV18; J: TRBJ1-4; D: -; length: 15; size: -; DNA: TGTGCCAGCTCACCAGGTCGGGGGCCTTCGGAAAAACTGTTTTTT; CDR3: CASSPGRGPSEKLFF
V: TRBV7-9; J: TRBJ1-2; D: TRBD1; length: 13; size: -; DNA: TGTGCCAGCAGCTTCGACAGGGGCGGTGGCTACACCTTC; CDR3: CASSFDRGGGYTF
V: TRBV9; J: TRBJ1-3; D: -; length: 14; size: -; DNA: TGTGCCAGCAGCGCAGGAGTCTCTGGAAACACCATATATTTT; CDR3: CASSAGVSGNTIYF
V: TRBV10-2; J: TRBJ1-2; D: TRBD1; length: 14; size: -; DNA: TGCGCCAGCAGTGCCCGGGACAGCCATTATGGCTACACCTTC; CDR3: CASSARDSHYGYTF
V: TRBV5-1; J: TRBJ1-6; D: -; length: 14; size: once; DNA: TGCGCCAGCAGCATGGCCCAGGGATATTCACCCCTCCACTTT; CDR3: CASSMAQGYSPLHF
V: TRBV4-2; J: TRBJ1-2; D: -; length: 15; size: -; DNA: TGTGCCAGCAGCCAGACGCTCCAGGGCGGGAATGGCTACACCTTC; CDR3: CASSQTLQGGNGYTF
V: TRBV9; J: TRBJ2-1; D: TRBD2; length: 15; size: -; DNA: TGTGCCAGCAGCCCCCGGACTAGGGAGGGTTCGGAGCAGTTCTTC; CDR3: CASSPRTREGSEQFF
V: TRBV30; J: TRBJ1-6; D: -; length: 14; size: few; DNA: TGTGCCTGGAAGTTGAGCTCCTATAATTCACCCCTCCACTTT; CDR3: CAWKLSSYNSPLHF
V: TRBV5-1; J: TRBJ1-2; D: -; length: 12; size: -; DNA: TGCGCCAGCAGCTTGGACCAAGGAGGCTACACCTTC; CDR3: CASSLDQGGYTF
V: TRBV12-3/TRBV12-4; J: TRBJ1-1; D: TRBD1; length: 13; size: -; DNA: TGTGCCAGCAGGAATCAGGGGGACACTGAAGCTTTCTTT; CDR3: CASRNQGDTEAFF
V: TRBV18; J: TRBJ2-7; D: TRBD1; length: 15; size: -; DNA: TGTGCCAGCTCCCGCATGGGGACAGGGAACTACGAGCAGTACTTC; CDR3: CASSRMGTGNYEQYF
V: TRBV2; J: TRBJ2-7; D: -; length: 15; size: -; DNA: TGTGCCAGCCAGCAGACCGGGACATTCATTTACGAGCAGTACTTC; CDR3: CASQQTGTFIYEQYF
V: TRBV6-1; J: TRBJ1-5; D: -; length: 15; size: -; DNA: TGTGCCAGCAGTGAAGGGTGGGGGAGGGATCAGCCCCAGCATTTT; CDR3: CASSEGWGRDQPQHF
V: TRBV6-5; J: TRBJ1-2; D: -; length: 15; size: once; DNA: TGTGCCAGCAGTTTCCTCCCAGGAGGGCCCTATGGCTACACCTTC; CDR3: CASSFLPGGPYGYTF
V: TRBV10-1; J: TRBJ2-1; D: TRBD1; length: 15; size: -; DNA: TGCGCCAGCAGTGAGCGAAGGGACAGGCGGAATGAGCAGTTCTTC; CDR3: CASSERRDRRNEQFF
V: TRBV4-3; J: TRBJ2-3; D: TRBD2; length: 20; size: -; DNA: TGCGCCAGCAGCCAACTCCATAGCTCTAGCGGGGGTCCTAGCACAGATACGCAGTATTTT; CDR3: CASSQLHSSSGGPSTDTQYF
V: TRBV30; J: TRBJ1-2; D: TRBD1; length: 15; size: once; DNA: TGTGCCTGGAGTGTACGAGTTACAGGGGGCACTGGCTACACCTTC; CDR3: CAWSVRVTGGTGYTF
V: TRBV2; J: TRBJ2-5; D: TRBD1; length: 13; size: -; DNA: TGTGCCAGCAGTCGGGACAGCAGGGAGACCCAGTACTTC; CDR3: CASSRDSRETQYF
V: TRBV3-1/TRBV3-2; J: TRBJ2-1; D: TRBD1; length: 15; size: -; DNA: TGTGCCAGCAGCCAGGGGGGTGACAGGGGGCAAGAGCAGTTCTTC; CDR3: CASSQGGDRGQEQFF
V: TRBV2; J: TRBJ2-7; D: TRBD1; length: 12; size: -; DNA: TGTGCCAGGGGACAGGGGCGATACGAGCAGTACTTC; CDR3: CARGQGRYEQYF
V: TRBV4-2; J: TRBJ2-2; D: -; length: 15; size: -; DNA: TGTGCCAGCAGCCCCGACGGGCTAAACACCGGGGAGCTGTTTTTT; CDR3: CASSPDGLNTGELFF
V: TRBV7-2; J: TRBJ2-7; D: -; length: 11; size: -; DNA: TGTGCCAGCACCGAGGGGTCCGAGCAGTACTTC; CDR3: CASTEGSEQYF
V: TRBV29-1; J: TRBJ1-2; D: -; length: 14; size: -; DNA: TGCAGCGTTGTTGTGTCAGGGGATGACTATGGCTACACCTTC; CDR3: CSVVVSGDDYGYTF
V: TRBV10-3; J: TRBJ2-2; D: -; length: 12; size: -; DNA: TGTGCCATCATTACAGGGACCGGGGAGCTGTTTTTT; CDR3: CAIITGTGELFF
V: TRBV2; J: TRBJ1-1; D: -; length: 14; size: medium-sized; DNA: TGTGCCAGCCGAAATACGAAGGGACTCACTGAAGCTTTCTTT; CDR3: CASRNTKGLTEAFF
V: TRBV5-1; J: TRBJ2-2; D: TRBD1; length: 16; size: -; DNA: TGCGCCAGCAGCTTGGGGACAGGGGGCCAGGTCGGGGAGCTGTTTTTT; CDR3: CASSLGTGGQVGELFF
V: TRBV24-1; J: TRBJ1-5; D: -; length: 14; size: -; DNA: TGTGCCACCAGTGATTCCGGGATCAATCAGCCCCAGCATTTT; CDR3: CATSDSGINQPQHF
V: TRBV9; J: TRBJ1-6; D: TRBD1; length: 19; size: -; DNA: TGTGCCAGCAGCGTAGGTGGCAGGGGGCGCGGCAAGGCGGATTCACCCCTCCACTTT; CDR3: CASSVGGRGRGKADSPLHF
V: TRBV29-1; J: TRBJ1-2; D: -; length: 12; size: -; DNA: TGCAGCGGCTTGCGGGGGGCAGATGGCTACACCTTC; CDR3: CSGLRGADGYTF
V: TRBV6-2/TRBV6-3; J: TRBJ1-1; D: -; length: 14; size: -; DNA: TGTGCCAGCAGTTACGACAGCAAGGTCCCTGAAGCTTTCTTT; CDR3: CASSYDSKVPEAFF
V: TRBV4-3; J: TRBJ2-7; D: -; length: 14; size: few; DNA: TGCGCCAGCAGCCAAGAAGGCTGGGGCGGCGAGCAGTACTTC; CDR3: CASSQEGWGGEQYF
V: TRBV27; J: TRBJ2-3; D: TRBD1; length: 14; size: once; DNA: TGTGCCAGCGCGAGCAGGGGGCGCCCAGATACGCAGTATTTT; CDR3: CASASRGRPDTQYF
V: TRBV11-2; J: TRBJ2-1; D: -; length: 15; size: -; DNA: TGTGCCAGCAGTTCCGGGACTCATCTTTTTAATGAGCAGTTCTTC; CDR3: CASSSGTHLFNEQFF
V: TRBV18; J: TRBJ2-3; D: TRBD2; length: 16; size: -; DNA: TGTGCCAGCTCACCAGATGGGGCTAGCGGAACAGATACGCAGTATTTT; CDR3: CASSPDGASGTDTQYF
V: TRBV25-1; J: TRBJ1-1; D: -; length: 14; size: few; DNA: TGTGCCAGCAGTGAAGTGGGGGGAAACACTGAAGCTTTCTTT; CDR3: CASSEVGGNTEAFF
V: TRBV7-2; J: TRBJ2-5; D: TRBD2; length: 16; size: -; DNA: TGTGCCAGCAGCACTAGCGGCCTAAAGGCAGGGGAGACCCAGTACTTC; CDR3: CASSTSGLKAGETQYF
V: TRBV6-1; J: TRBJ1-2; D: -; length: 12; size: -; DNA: TGTGCCAGCAGTGAAGTTGGGGCTGGCTACACCTTC; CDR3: CASSEVGAGYTF